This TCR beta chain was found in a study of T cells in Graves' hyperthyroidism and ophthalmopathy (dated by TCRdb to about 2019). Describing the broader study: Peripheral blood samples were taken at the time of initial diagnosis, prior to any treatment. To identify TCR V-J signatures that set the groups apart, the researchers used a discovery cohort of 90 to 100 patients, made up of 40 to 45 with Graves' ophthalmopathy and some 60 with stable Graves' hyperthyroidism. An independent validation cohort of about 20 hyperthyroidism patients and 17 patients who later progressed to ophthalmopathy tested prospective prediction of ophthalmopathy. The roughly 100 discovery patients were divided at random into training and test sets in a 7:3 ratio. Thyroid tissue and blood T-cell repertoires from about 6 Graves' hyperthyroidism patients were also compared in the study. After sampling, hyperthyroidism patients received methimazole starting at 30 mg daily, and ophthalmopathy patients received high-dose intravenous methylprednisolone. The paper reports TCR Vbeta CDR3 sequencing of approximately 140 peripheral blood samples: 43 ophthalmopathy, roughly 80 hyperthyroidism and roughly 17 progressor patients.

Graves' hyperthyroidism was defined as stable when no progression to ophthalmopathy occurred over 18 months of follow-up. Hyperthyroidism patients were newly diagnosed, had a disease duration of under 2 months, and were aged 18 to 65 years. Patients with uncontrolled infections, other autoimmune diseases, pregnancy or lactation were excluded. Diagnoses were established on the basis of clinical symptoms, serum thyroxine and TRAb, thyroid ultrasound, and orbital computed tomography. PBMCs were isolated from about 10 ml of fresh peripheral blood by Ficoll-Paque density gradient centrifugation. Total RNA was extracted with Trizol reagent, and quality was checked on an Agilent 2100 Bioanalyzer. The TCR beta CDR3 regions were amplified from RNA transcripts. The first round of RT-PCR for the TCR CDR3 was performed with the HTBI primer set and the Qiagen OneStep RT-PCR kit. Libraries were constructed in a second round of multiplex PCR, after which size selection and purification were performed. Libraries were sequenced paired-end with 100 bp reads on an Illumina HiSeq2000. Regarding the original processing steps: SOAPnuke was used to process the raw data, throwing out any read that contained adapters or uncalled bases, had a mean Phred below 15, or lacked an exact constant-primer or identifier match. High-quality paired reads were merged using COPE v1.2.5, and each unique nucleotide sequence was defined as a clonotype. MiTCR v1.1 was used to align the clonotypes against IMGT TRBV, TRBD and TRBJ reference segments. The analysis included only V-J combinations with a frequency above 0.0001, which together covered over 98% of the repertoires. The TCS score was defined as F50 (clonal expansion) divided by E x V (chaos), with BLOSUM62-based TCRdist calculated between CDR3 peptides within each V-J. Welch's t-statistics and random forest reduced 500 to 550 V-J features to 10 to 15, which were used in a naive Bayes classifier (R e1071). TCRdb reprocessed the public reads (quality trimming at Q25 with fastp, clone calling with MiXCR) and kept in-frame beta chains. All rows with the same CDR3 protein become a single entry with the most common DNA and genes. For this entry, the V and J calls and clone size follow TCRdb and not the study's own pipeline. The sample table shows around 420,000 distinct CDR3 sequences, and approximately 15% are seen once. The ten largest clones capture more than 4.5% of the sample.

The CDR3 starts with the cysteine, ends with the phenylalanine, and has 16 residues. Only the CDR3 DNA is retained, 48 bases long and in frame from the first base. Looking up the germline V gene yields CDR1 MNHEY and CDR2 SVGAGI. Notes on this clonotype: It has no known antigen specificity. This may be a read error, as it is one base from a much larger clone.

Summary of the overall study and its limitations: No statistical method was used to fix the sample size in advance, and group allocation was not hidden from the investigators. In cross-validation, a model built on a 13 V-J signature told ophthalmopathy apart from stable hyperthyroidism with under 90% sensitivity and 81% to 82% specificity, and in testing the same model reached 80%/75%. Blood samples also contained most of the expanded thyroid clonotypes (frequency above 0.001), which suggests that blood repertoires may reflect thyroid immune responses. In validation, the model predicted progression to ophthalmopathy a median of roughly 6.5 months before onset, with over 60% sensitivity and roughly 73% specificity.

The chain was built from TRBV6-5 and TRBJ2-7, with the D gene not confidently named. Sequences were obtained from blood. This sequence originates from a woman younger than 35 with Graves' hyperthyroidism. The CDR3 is CAGSCKTALTSPEQYF. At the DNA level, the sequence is TGTGCCGGCAGTTGTAAGACCGCGTTAACATCTCCCGAGCAGTACTTC.